This TCR beta chain is drawn from a study of tumor and adjacent non-tumor tissue in lung cancer. General study findings and limits: Compared with tumor, normal lung showed significantly lower TCR diversity.

No cell sorting was done before RNA was extracted from the tissue. TCRbeta libraries were built with three rounds of nested PCR, modified from ARM-PCR. Each CDR3 protein gets one entry after TCRdb re-called the multiplex PCR reads with MiXCR. The data contain about 75,000 distinct CDR3 sequences, roughly 80% of them seen just once; the ten biggest clones take up about an eighth. CDR3 size: 20 residues. Concerning this clonotype: Antigen specificity is unknown. The germline gene is not matched at one end of the junction; a read error may be the cause.

This receptor was taken from a woman aged 50 to 60 with non-small cell lung cancer. This chain uses TRBV12-3 or TRBV12-4 with TRBJ2-1; 11 bases line up with TRBD2. The sample was lung tumor tissue. The CDR3 coding sequence is TGTGCCGGCAGATTCCAAGGGGGCTTTGGGACTAGCGGAGATTACAGTGAGCAGTTCTTC. Its translation: CAGRFQGGFGTSGDYSEQFF.